Each of the 21 T cell receptor beta chains below was sequenced from the same sample in a study of T-cell reconstitution after alpha-beta-depleted transplantation in children. TCRbeta library preparation incorporated unique molecular identifiers. In TCRdb, the PCR reads were re-called with MiXCR into one record per CDR3 protein. This table has hundreds of thousands of distinct CDR3 sequences, about an eighth appearing once. The material was PBMCs, obtained before TCRalphabeta/CD19-depleted stem cell transplant. All receptors come from a girl aged 2-10 years with congenital amegakaryocytic thrombocytopenia, due to receive a stem cell transplant.

This clonotype was counted at least ten times. This chain links TRBV10-2 with TRBJ1-1; possible D gene TRBD1, 5 bases. Germline V gene sequence: CDR1 WSHSY, CDR2 SAAADI. Trimming took 7 bases from V and 6 from J, leaving 9 bases between them. CDR3 length: 11 residues. The CDR3 reads CASTEGAEAFF. DNA for the CDR3: TGCGCCAGCACGGAAGGGGCTGAAGCTTTCTTT.

The V and J genes are TRBV7-2 and TRBJ1-5; 7 nucleotides line up with TRBD1. Germline V gives CDR1 SGHTA, CDR2 FQGNSA. Unmatched junction bases numbered 3, after V lost 3 bases and J lost 4 bases. This CDR3 has 14 residues. The CDR3 DNA is TGTGCCAGCAGCTTCCGGACAGGAAATCAGCCCCAGCATTTT. This translates into CASSFRTGNQPQHF.

This chain uses TRBV5-5 with TRBJ2-1; D may be TRBD2 (5 bases). V was cut by 0 bases and J by 3 bases, with 10 bases left in between. The CDR3 consists of 15 residues. Per germline, CDR1 SGHKS and CDR2 YYEKEE (reference sequence). This CDR3 is CASSLAVAGYNEQFF. The CDR3 nucleotides read TGTGCCAGCAGCTTGGCGGTTGCGGGCTACAATGAGCAGTTCTTC.

This clonotype has just a few counts. The rearrangement joins TRBV12-3 or TRBV12-4 to TRBJ1-2; D not resolved. V dropped 1 base and J dropped 4 bases, with 19 bases sitting between them. This CDR3 is 17 amino acids long. The CDR3 spells CASSLGRILGSRYGYTF. In DNA, the CDR3 is TGTGCCAGCAGTTTAGGCCGAATCCTTGGCTCCCGCTATGGCTACACCTTC.

In its sample, this clonotype was seen many times. The rearrangement uses TRBV10-3 and TRBJ2-2; 9 positions match TRBD2. The CDR3 sequence is 16 residues long. Germline V lookup: CDR1 ENHRY, CDR2 SYGVKD. With V trimmed by 6 bases and J by 1 base, 6 bases remained unmatched. The CDR3 region has the DNA TGTGCCATCAGCCCCCGACTAGCGGTGAACACCGGGGAGCTGTTTTTT. Protein sequence: CAISPRLAVNTGELFF.

The CDR3 region has the DNA TGTGCCAGCAGCCAAGGACGGACGGACGCCTACGAGCAGTACTTC. This encodes CASSQGRTDAYEQYF. The chain uses TRBV14 and TRBJ2-7, with no clear D. Germline V gene sequence: CDR1 SGHDN, CDR2 FVKESK. The CDR3 spans 15 residues. The V gene lost 1 base and the J gene lost 2 bases, with 12 bases spanning the gap.

This clonotype was seen at least ten times. V gene TRBV12-3 or TRBV12-4 combines with J gene TRBJ1-2; no clear D. CDR3 length equals 12 residues. Deletions cut 5 bases from V and 12 bases from J, with 16 bases between. The CDR3 here is CASSRLGRENTF. The CDR3 DNA follows: TGTGCCAGCAGTCGTCTAGGGAGGGAAAACACCTTC.

This clonotype was found many times. V usage is TRBV29-1 and J usage is TRBJ2-3, with 8 bases identical to TRBD2. Germline V gene lookup returns CDR1 SQVTM and CDR2 ANQGSEA. The CDR3 is 14 amino acids. Germline trimming cut 6 bases from V and 5 bases from J; bases unmatched to any gene: 10. CDR3 protein: CSVATAGVGDTQYF. CDR3 nucleotides: TGCAGCGTCGCAACAGCGGGAGTTGGAGATACGCAGTATTTT.

This clonotype came up many times. The genes are TRBV6-5 and TRBJ2-3, with TRBD2 matching over 11 bases. This CDR3 contains 16 residues. Germline trimming cut 6 bases from V and 2 bases from J; bases unmatched to any gene: 7. Germline V lookup: CDR1 MNHEY, CDR2 SVGAGI. Here the CDR3 DNA reads TGTGCCAGCAGCCGTGTAGCGGGGGGGAACACAGATACGCAGTATTTT. This sequence encodes CASSRVAGGNTDTQYF.

This chain connects TRBV7-8 to TRBJ2-3, with a tentative D call TRBD1 (6 bases). Germline loops: CDR1 SGHVS, CDR2 FQNEAQ. The CDR3 runs to 15 residues. V was pared by 2 bases and J by 1 base, with 10 bases between. For the CDR3, the DNA is TGTGCCAGCAGCTTACAGGGGACCCGCACAGATACGCAGTATTTT. This codes for CASSLQGTRTDTQYF.

This clonotype was counted a few times. V and J are TRBV19 and TRBJ2-1; the match to TRBD2 covers 8 bases. Trimming removed 8 bases from V and 8 bases from J; junction bases left unmatched: 5. This CDR3 is built from 12 residues. Per germline, CDR1 LNHDA and CDR2 SQIVND (reference sequence). The DNA of the CDR3 is TGTGCCAGTGGGACTAGTGGGGATGAGCAGTTCTTC. Encoded protein: CASGTSGDEQFF.

This clonotype was counted at least ten times. The J gene is TRBJ1-2, the V gene TRBV6-1; 8 bases are shared with TRBD1. The CDR3 has 13 residues. V was pared by 5 bases and J by 8 bases, with 7 bases of the junction left unmatched. From germline, CDR1 is MNHNS and CDR2 SASEGT. Written as DNA, the CDR3 is TGTGCCAGCAGTCCAGGGGGCTTGGGCGGCTACACCTTC. Translation: CASSPGGLGGYTF.

The rearrangement joins TRBV28 to TRBJ1-3; tentatively, D is TRBD1 (6 bases). This CDR3 spans 15 amino acids. CDR1 and CDR2 from the germline V gene are MDHEN and SYDVKM. The germline V and J ends were trimmed by 3 bases and 2 bases, with 11 bases remaining between them. CDR3 DNA sequence: TGTGCCAGCAGTTTGCCCCGGGACACTGGAAACACCATATATTTT. It yields the protein CASSLPRDTGNTIYF.

The chain joins TRBV27 to TRBJ2-1, with D tentatively TRBD2 (5 bases). The length of the CDR3 is 17 residues. Trimming left V 5 bases short and J 4 bases short, with 21 bases between. The germline gives CDR1 MNHEY, CDR2 SMNVEV (reference sequence). The CDR3, as DNA: TGTGCCAGCAGTCCCCCTGCCTGGGTCGGGGTTTACAATGAGCAGTTCTTC. It translates to CASSPPAWVGVYNEQFF.

This clonotype occurred many times. The genes are TRBV5-5 and TRBJ2-7; possible D gene TRBD2, 7 bases. V shed 0 bases and J shed 9 bases, with 22 bases lying between them. The CDR3 sequence is 16 residues long. Germline-derived CDR1 and CDR2 are SGHKS and YYEKEE (reference sequence). The CDR3 region is CASSLEGGPPLSGQYF. CDR3 sequence (DNA): TGTGCCAGCAGCTTGGAGGGGGGGCCACCACTATCAGGGCAGTACTTC.

This clonotype occurred a few times. V and J are TRBV4-2 and TRBJ2-3, with D uncertain. This CDR3 region has 14 residues. The V gene's germline CDR1 is LGHNA and CDR2 YNFKEQ. V lost 1 base to trimming and J lost 0 bases, with 5 bases between them. CDR3: CASSQAASTDTQYF. For the CDR3, the DNA is TGTGCCAGCAGCCAAGCTGCCAGCACAGATACGCAGTATTTT.

This clonotype was found a few times. It is unclear where the CDR3 begins or ends on the DNA, so no DNA is shown, and the CDR3 is as TCRdb lists it. The chain uses TRBV12-3 or TRBV12-4 and TRBJ2-5; the D segment call TRBD2 is taken from the table without a DNA check. The CDR3 totals 17 residues, both ends included. CDR3 loop: CASSSSGLAGKQETQYF.

This clonotype was detected many times. The V call is TRBV20-1, the J call TRBJ1-3, with a possible D match to TRBD1 (6 bases). Germline V gene lookup returns CDR1 DFQATT and CDR2 SNEGSKA (reference sequence). V was shortened by 2 bases and J by 6 bases, with 17 bases between the two germline ends. The CDR3 has 15 amino acids. The DNA of the CDR3 is TGCAGTGCTAGACAGGGGAGGGAAGGTGAAAACACCATATATTTT. The encoded protein is CSARQGREGENTIYF.

This clonotype occurred many times. V and J are TRBV27 and TRBJ2-1; 9 bases map to TRBD2. The CDR3 extends over 16 amino acids. With 5 bases clipped from V and 3 bases from J, the junction kept 8 bases outside the gene matches. CDR1 is MNHEY, CDR2 SMNVEV, per germline (reference sequence). The CDR3 protein is CASSPLAGAFYNEQFF. The DNA for the CDR3 is TGTGCCAGCAGTCCCTTAGCGGGAGCCTTCTACAATGAGCAGTTCTTC.

The J gene is TRBJ2-4, the V gene TRBV20-1; D ambiguous. Per germline, CDR1 DFQATT and CDR2 SNEGSKA (reference sequence). The V end was cut by 0 bases, the J end by 7 bases, with 16 bases between. CDR3 length equals 15 residues. The CDR3 DNA reads TGCAGTGCTAGAGACAGAGGATGGGTCGGGAACATTCAGTACTTC. As protein: CSARDRGWVGNIQYF.

This clonotype was seen ten or more times. This chain links TRBV6-5 with TRBJ1-6; D not resolved. Germline CDR1 and CDR2: MNHEY and SVGAGI. V was clipped by 2 bases and J by 10 bases, with 12 bases between them. This CDR3 has 14 amino acids. CDR3 region: CASSYEALYSPLHF. CDR3 DNA: TGTGCCAGCAGTTACGAAGCCCTCTACTCACCCCTCCACTTT.